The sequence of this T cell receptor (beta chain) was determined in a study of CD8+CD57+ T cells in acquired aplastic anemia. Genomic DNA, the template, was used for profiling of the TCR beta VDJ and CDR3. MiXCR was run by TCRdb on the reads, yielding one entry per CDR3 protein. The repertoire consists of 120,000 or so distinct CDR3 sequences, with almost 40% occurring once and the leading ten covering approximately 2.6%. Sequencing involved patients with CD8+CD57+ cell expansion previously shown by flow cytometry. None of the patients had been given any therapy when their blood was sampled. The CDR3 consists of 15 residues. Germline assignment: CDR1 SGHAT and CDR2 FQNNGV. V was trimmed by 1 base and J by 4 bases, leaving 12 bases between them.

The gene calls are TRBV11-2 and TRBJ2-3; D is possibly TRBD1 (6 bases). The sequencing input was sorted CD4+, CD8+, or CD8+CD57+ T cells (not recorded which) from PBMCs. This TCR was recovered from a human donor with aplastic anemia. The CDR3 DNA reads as TGTGCCAGCAGCTTAGTAGGAACAGGGCCAGATACGCAGTATTTT. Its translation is CASSLVGTGPDTQYF.